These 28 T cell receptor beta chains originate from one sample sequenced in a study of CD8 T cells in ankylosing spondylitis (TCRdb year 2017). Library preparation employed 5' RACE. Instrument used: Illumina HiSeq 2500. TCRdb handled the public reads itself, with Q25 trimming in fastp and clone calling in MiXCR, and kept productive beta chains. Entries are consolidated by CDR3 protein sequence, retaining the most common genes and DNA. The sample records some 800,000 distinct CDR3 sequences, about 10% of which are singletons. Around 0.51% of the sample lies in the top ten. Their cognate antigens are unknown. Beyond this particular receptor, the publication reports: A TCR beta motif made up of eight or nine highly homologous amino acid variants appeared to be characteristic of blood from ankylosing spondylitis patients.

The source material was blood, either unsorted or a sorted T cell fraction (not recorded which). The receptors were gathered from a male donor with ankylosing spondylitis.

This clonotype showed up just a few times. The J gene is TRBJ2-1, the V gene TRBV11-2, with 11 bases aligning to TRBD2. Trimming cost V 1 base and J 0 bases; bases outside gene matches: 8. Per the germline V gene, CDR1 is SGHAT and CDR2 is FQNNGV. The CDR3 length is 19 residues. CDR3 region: CASSLVASGGPHSYNEQFF. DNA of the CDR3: TGTGCCAGCAGCTTAGTTGCTAGCGGGGGGCCCCACTCCTACAATGAGCAGTTCTTC.

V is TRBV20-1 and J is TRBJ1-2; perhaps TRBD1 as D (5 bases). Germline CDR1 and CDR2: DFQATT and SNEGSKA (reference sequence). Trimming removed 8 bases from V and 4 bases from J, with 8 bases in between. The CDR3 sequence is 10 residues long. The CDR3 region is CSWGGYGYTF. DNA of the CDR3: TGCAGTTGGGGGGGCTATGGCTACACCTTC.

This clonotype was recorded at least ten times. The CDR3 loop reads CSARGRLATYPGEQYF. The CDR3 DNA reads as TGCAGTGCTAGAGGGAGACTAGCGACATATCCTGGCGAGCAGTACTTC. The genes are TRBV20-1 and TRBJ2-7; 8 nucleotides agree with TRBD2. V lost 1 base and J lost 6; bases outside the gene matches: 14. The CDR3 runs to 16 residues. Germline V gene lookup returns CDR1 DFQATT and CDR2 SNEGSKA (reference sequence).

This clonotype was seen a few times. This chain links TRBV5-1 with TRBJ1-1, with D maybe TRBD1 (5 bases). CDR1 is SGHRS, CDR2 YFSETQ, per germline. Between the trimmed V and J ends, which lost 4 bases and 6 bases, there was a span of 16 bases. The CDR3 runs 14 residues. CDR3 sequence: CASSLQDTRAEAFF. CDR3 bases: TGCGCCAGCAGCCTGCAGGACACTAGGGCTGAAGCTTTCTTT.

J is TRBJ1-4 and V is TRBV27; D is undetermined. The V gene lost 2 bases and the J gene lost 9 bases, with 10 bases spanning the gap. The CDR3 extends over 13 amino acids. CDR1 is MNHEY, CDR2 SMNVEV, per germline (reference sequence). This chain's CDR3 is CASSLLARKKLFF. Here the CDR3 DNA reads TGTGCCAGCAGTTTACTGGCTAGGAAAAAACTGTTTTTT.

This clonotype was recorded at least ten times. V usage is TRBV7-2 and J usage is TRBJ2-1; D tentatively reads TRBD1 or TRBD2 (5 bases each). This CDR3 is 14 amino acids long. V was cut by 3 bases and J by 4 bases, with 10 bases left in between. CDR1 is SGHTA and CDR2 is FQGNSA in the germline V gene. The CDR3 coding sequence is TGTGCCAGCAGCTTCGGGACCCTATACAATGAGCAGTTCTTC. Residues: CASSFGTLYNEQFF.

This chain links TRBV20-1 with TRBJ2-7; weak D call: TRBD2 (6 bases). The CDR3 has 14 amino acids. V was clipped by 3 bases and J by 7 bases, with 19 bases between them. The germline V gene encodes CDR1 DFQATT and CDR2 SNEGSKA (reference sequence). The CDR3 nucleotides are TGCAGTGCTAGTTTTTCAGGAGGGGCGGGGGAGCAGTACTTC. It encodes CSASFSGGAGEQYF.

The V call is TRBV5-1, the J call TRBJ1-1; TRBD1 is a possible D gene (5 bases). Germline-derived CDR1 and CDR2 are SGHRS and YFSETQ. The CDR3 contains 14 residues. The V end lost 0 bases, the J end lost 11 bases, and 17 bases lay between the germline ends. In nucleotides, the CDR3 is TGCGCCAGCAGCTTGGCGGGCCAGGGCGACGGGGCTTTCTTT. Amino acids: CASSLAGQGDGAFF.

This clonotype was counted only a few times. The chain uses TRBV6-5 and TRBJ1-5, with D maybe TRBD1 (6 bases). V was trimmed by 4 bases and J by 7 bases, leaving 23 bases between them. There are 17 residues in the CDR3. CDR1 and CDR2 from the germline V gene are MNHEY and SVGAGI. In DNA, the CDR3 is TGTGCCAGCAGTTTCCCCCTTAGCGTGGGGGCGAGCCAGCCCCAGCATTTT. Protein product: CASSFPLSVGASQPQHF.

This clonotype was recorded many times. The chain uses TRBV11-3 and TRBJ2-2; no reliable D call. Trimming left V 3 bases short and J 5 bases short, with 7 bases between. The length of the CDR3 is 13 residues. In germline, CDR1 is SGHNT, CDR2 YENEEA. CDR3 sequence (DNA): TGTGCCAGCAGCTTTGATGGGACCGGGGAGCTGTTTTTT. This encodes CASSFDGTGELFF.

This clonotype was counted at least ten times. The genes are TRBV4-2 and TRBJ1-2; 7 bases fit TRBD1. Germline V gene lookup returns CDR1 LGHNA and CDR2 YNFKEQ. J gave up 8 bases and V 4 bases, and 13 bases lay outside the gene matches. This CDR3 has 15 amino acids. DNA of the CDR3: TGTGCCAGCAGCCCTCCTTGGGCAGGGGGTGGCGGCTACACCTTC. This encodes CASSPPWAGGGGYTF.

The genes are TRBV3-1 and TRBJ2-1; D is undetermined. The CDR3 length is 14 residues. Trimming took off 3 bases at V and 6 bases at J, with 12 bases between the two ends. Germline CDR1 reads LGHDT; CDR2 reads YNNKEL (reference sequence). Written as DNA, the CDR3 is TGTGCCAGCAGCCAGCTTAATGATCGCAATGAGCAGTTCTTC. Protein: CASSQLNDRNEQFF.

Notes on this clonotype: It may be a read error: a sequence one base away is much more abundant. CDR3: CASKESNQPQHF. CDR3 nucleotide sequence: TGTGCCAGCAAGGAAAGCAATCAGCCCCAGCATTTT. V gene TRBV18 combines with J gene TRBJ1-5; no reliable D call. Trimming pared 8 bases from V and 1 base from J, leaving 6 bases between. Germline CDR1 is KGHSH and CDR2 is LQKENI. This CDR3 comprises 12 residues.

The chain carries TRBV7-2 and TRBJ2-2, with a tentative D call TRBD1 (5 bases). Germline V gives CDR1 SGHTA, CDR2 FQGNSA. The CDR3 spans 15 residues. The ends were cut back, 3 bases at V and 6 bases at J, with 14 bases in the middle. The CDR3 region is CASSFSYGQSGELFF. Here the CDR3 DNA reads TGTGCCAGCAGCTTTTCTTATGGACAATCCGGGGAGCTGTTTTTT.

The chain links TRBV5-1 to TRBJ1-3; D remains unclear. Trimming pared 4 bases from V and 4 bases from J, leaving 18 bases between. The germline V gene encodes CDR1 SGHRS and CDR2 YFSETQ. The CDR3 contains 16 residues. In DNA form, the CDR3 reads TGCGCCAGCAGCGTCCTACCGCCGGGCTCAGGAAACACCATATATTTT. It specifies CASSVLPPGSGNTIYF.

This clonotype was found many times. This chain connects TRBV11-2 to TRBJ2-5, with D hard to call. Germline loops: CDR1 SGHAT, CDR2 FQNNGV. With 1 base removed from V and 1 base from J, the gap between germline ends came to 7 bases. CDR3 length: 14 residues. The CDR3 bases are TGTGCCAGCAGCTTAGCGCCTTTCCAAGAGACCCAGTACTTC. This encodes CASSLAPFQETQYF.

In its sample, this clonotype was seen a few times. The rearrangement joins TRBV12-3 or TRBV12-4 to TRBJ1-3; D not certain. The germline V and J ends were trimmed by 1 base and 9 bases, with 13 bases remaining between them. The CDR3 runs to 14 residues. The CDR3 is CASSLVGEVGTIYF. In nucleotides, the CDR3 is TGTGCCAGCAGTTTAGTCGGGGAAGTCGGCACCATATATTTT.

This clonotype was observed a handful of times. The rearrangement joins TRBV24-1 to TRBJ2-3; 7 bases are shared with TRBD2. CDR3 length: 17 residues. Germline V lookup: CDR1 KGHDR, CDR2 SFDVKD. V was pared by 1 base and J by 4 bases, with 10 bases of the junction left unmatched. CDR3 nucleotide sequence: TGTGCCACCAGTGATTTAGGGGCGGCGGGAGAGGCAGATACGCAGTATTTT. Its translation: CATSDLGAAGEADTQYF.

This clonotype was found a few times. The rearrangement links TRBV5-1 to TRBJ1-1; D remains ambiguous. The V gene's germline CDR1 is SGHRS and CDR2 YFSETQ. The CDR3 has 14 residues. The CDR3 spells CEFRRTPESTEAFF. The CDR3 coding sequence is TGCGAATTCCGTAGGACCCCCGAATCCACTGAAGCTTTCTTT.

CDR3 DNA: TGTGCCAGCAGTGACGGGAGTACTACGGCAACTAATGAAAAACTGTTTTTT. As protein: CASSDGSTTATNEKLFF. V and J are TRBV6-2 or TRBV6-3 and TRBJ1-4; D gene uncertain. The V end lost 5 bases, the J end lost 0 bases, and 16 bases lay between the germline ends. This CDR3 contains 17 residues. The germline gives CDR1 MNHEY, CDR2 SVGEGT.

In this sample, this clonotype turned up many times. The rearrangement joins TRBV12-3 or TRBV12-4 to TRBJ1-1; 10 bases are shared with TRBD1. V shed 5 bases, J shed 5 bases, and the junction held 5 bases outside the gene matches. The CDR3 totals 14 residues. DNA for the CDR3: TGTGCCAGCAGTGACAGGGGGCGGGGGACTGAAGCTTTCTTT. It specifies CASSDRGRGTEAFF.

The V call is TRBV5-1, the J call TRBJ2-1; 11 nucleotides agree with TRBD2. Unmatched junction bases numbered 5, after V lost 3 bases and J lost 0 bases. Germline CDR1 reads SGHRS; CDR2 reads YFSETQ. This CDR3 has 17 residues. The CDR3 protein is CASSWEGLAVSYNEQFF. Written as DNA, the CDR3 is TGCGCCAGCAGCTGGGAGGGACTAGCGGTCTCCTACAATGAGCAGTTCTTC. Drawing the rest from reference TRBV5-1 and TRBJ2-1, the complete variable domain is KAGVTQTPRYLIKTRGQQVTLSCSPISGHRSVSWYQQTPGQGLQFLFEYFSETQRNKGNFPGRFSGRQFSNSRSEMNVSTLELGDSALYLCASSWEGLAVSYNEQFFGPGTRLTVL.

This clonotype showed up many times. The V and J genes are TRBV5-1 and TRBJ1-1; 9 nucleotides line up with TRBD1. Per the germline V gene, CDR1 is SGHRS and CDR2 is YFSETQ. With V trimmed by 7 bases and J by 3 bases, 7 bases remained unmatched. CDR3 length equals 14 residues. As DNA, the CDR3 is TGCGCCAGCGACACAGGGGGCCGTGACACTGAAGCTTTCTTT. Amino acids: CASDTGGRDTEAFF.

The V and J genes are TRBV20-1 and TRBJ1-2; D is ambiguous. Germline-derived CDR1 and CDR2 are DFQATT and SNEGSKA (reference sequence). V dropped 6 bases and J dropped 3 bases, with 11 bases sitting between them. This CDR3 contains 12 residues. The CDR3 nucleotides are TGCAGTGCCGTCCGGGTCGACTATGGCTACACCTTC. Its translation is CSAVRVDYGYTF.

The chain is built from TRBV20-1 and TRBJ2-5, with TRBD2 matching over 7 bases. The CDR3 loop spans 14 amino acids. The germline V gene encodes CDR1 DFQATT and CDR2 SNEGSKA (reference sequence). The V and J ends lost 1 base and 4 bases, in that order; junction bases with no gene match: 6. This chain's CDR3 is CSARVPSSGETQYF. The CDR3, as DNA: TGCAGTGCTAGAGTCCCGTCTAGCGGAGAGACCCAGTACTTC.

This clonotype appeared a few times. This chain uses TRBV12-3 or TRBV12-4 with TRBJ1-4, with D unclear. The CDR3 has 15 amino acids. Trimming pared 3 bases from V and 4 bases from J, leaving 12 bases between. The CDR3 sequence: CASSFFTWGNEKLFF. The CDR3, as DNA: TGTGCCAGCAGTTTTTTCACCTGGGGTAATGAAAAACTGTTTTTT.

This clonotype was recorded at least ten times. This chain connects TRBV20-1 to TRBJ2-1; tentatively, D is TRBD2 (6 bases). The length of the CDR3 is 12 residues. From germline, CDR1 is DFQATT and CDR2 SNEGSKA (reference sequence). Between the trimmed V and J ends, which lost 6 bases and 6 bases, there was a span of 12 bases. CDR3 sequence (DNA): TGCAGTGCCCGCGGGGCCCCCAATGAGCAGTTCTTC. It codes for CSARGAPNEQFF.

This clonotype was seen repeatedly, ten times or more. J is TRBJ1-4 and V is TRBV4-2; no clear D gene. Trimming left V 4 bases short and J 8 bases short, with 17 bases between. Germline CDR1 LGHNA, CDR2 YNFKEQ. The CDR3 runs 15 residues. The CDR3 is CASSPLDIPDEKLFF. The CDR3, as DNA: TGTGCCAGCAGCCCCCTCGACATTCCTGACGAAAAACTGTTTTTT.